The present TCR beta chain was sequenced within a study of control samples from healthy donors and cancer patients. Measured with immunoSEQ multiplex PCR; TCRdb has only the in-frame clones, and not every one. The table records approximately 100,000 clones, about 91% of them present only once. Germline lookup yields CDR1 SGHDT and CDR2 YYEEEE. V lost 3 bases and J lost 6; bases outside the gene matches: 12. The length of the CDR3 is 17 residues. Sequencing was carried out using blood. The V and J genes are TRBV5-6 and TRBJ2-4, with 10 bases identical to TRBD1. This TCR came from a man in his thirties or forties in good health. DNA for the CDR3: TGTGCCAGCAGCTACATATGGTCGGGACAGGGGACAAACATTCAGTACTTC. Protein product: CASSYIWSGQGTNIQYF. The complete variable domain, with remaining parts taken from reference TRBV5-6 and TRBJ2-4, reads DAGVTQSPTHLIKTRGQQVTLRCSPKSGHDTVSWYQQALGQGPQFIFQYYEEEERQRGNFPDRFSGHQFPNYSSELNVNALLLGDSALYLCASSYIWSGQGTNIQYFGAGTRLSVL.